The rows below give T cell receptor beta chains drawn from one sample of a study of technical replicates of blood from a handful of donors. The method was immunoSEQ multiplex PCR; TCRdb's version includes in-frame clones alone and lacks a portion of them. The table has 95,000 to 100,000 clones, over 95% seen once. Material: T cells isolated from PBMCs. The receptor set was obtained from a human donor in good health. CDR3s include the opening cysteine and the closing phenylalanine or tryptophan. A D gene is named only where the DNA matches it firmly. Size is stated for part of the rows, as once, few or many counts, or as a class when the clone is expanded.

CDR3 protein: CASSYSTGRETQYF
CDR3 DNA: TGTGCCAGCAGTTACTCGACAGGGAGAGAGACCCAGTACTTC
J gene: TRBJ2-5
D gene: TRBD1
clone size: NA
V gene: TRBV6-6

CDR3 protein: CASSPPARGGGEKLFF
CDR3 DNA: TGTGCCAGCAGCCCCCCGGCGAGGGGGGGAGGTGAAAAACTGTTTTTT
J gene: TRBJ1-4
D gene: NA
clone size: NA
V gene: TRBV9

CDR3 protein: CASSTEQGINEAFF
CDR3 DNA: TGTGCCAGCAGCACCGAACAGGGGATTAACGAAGCTTTCTTT
J gene: TRBJ1-1
D gene: TRBD1
clone size: NA
V gene: TRBV6-1

CDR3 protein: CASSYSRGGWNSPLHF
CDR3 DNA: TGTGCCAGCAGTTACTCTAGAGGGGGTTGGAATTCACCCCTCCACTTT
J gene: TRBJ1-6
D gene: NA
clone size: NA
V gene: TRBV6-5

CDR3 protein: CASSYRKGQPGEQYF
CDR3 DNA: TGTGCCAGCAGTTATAGAAAGGGACAGCCTGGCGAGCAGTACTTC
J gene: TRBJ2-7
D gene: TRBD1
clone size: once
V gene: TRBV6-5

CDR3 protein: CASSLGAGRGTGELFF
CDR3 DNA: TGTGCCAGCAGCTTAGGAGCGGGTCGGGGTACCGGGGAGCTGTTTTTT
J gene: TRBJ2-2
D gene: NA
clone size: NA
V gene: TRBV7-8

CDR3 protein: CASSQAGEGKNIQYF
CDR3 DNA: TGCGCCAGCAGCCAAGCGGGAGAGGGCAAAAACATTCAGTACTTC
J gene: TRBJ2-4
D gene: NA
clone size: NA
V gene: TRBV4-1

CDR3 protein: CASSWSRVNTEAFF
CDR3 DNA: TGTGCCAGCAGCTGGTCCAGGGTGAACACTGAAGCTTTCTTT
J gene: TRBJ1-1
D gene: NA
clone size: few
V gene: TRBV5-5

CDR3 protein: CASSLNGQSNQPQHF
CDR3 DNA: TGCGCCAGCAGCCTTAATGGACAGAGCAATCAGCCCCAGCATTTT
J gene: TRBJ1-5
D gene: NA
clone size: once
V gene: TRBV5-1

CDR3 protein: CASSQVATGLKTEAFF
CDR3 DNA: TGTGCCAGCAGCCAGGTTGCGACAGGGTTAAAGACTGAAGCTTTCTTT
J gene: TRBJ1-1
D gene: TRBD1
clone size: once
V gene: TRBV14

CDR3 protein: CASSQAGLIHEQYF
CDR3 DNA: TGTGCCAGCAGCCAAGCAGGCCTTATTCACGAGCAGTACTTC
J gene: TRBJ2-7
D gene: NA
clone size: NA
V gene: TRBV14

CDR3 protein: CASSFGDNSPLHF
CDR3 DNA: TGCGCCAGCAGCTTCGGAGATAATTCACCCCTCCACTTT
J gene: TRBJ1-6
D gene: NA
clone size: NA
V gene: TRBV5-1

CDR3 protein: CASSLLTGGREWEQFF
CDR3 DNA: TGCGCCAGCAGCTTACTGACAGGGGGTCGCGAATGGGAGCAGTTCTTC
J gene: TRBJ2-1
D gene: TRBD1
clone size: NA
V gene: TRBV5-1

CDR3 protein: CASSSEAAGEYEQYF
CDR3 DNA: TGTGCCAGCAGTTCCGAGGCAGCGGGGGAGTACGAGCAGTACTTC
J gene: TRBJ2-7
D gene: TRBD2
clone size: NA
V gene: TRBV27

CDR3 protein: CASSPQSGQAPQRETQYF
CDR3 DNA: TGTGCCAGCAGCCCTCAATCGGGACAGGCCCCCCAAAGAGAGACCCAGTACTTC
J gene: TRBJ2-5
D gene: TRBD1
clone size: NA
V gene: TRBV7-9

CDR3 protein: CASSLREGRASEQFF
CDR3 DNA: TGTGCCAGCAGCTTAAGGGAAGGGAGGGCCTCTGAGCAGTTCTTC
J gene: TRBJ2-1
D gene: TRBD2
clone size: NA
V gene: TRBV7-6

CDR3 protein: CASSIPAGPTNEQFF
CDR3 DNA: TGTGCCAGTAGTATTCCTGCGGGGCCAACCAATGAGCAGTTCTTC
J gene: TRBJ2-1
D gene: NA
clone size: NA
V gene: TRBV19

CDR3 protein: CSARDRNEQFF
CDR3 DNA: TGCAGTGCTAGAGATCGGAATGAGCAGTTCTTC
J gene: TRBJ2-1
D gene: NA
clone size: once
V gene: TRBV20-1

CDR3 protein: CASSLGAYFSGQGTGMDYGYTF
CDR3 DNA: TGTGCCAGCAGCTTAGGCGCCTATTTTTCCGGACAGGGGACGGGTATGGACTATGGCTACACCTTC
J gene: TRBJ1-2
D gene: TRBD1
clone size: NA
V gene: TRBV13

CDR3 protein: CASSERRVIGWELFF
CDR3 DNA: TGTGCCAGCAGTGAACGCAGGGTCATTGGTTGGGAGCTGTTTTTT
J gene: TRBJ2-2
D gene: NA
clone size: NA
V gene: TRBV6-1

CDR3 protein: CASSQEMREVGNEQFF
CDR3 DNA: TGTGCCAGCAGCCAAGAAATGCGGGAGGTAGGGAATGAGCAGTTCTTC
J gene: TRBJ2-1
D gene: TRBD2
clone size: NA
V gene: TRBV14

CDR3 protein: CATSRTSGGPYPSYEQYF
CDR3 DNA: TGTGCCACCAGCCGAACTAGCGGGGGGCCCTATCCCTCCTACGAGCAGTACTTC
J gene: TRBJ2-7
D gene: TRBD2
clone size: NA
V gene: TRBV15

CDR3 protein: CASSERGQGATSFF
CDR3 DNA: TGTGCCAGCAGTGAACGGGGACAGGGGGCAACCTCCTTCTTT
J gene: TRBJ1-1
D gene: TRBD1
clone size: NA
V gene: TRBV6-1

CDR3 protein: CASSIDRSGNTIYF
CDR3 DNA: TGCGCCAGCAGCATAGACAGGTCTGGAAACACCATATATTTT
J gene: TRBJ1-3
D gene: NA
clone size: NA
V gene: TRBV5-1

CDR3 protein: CASSRDRAITEAFF
CDR3 DNA: TGCGCCAGCAGCCGGGACAGGGCCATCACTGAAGCTTTCTTT
J gene: TRBJ1-1
D gene: TRBD1
clone size: NA
V gene: TRBV5-1

CDR3 protein: CASSYGTGALYGYTF
CDR3 DNA: TGTGCCAGCAGTTATGGGACAGGGGCCCTCTATGGCTACACCTTC
J gene: TRBJ1-2
D gene: TRBD1
clone size: NA
V gene: TRBV28

CDR3 protein: CASSFKLAGSYNEQFF
CDR3 DNA: TGTGCCAGCAGCTTTAAACTAGCGGGTTCCTACAATGAGCAGTTCTTC
J gene: TRBJ2-1
D gene: TRBD2
clone size: NA
V gene: TRBV11-2